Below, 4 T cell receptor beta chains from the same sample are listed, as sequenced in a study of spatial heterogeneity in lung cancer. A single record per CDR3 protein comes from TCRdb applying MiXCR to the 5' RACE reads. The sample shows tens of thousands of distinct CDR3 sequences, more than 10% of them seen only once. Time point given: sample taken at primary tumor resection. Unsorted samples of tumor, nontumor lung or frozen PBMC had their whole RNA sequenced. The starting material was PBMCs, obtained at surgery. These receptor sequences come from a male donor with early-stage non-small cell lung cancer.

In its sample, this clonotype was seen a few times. CDR3 amino acids: CAISESAGSSYEQYF. In DNA, the CDR3 is TGTGCCATCAGTGAGTCGGCAGGGAGCTCCTACGAGCAGTACTTC. The chain is built from TRBV10-3 and TRBJ2-7; D is perhaps TRBD1 or TRBD2 (5 bases each). The CDR3 sequence is 15 residues long. Germline V gene data show CDR1 as ENHRY and CDR2 as SYGVKD. V lost 0 bases, J lost 0 bases, and 9 bases lay in between.

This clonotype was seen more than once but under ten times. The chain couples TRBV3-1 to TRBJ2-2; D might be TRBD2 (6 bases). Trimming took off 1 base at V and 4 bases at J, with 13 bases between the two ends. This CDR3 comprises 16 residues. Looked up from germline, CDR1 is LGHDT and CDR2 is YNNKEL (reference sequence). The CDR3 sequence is CASSQGAGGGTGELFF. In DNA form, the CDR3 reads TGTGCCAGCAGCCAAGGGGCCGGGGGTGGCACCGGGGAGCTGTTTTTT.

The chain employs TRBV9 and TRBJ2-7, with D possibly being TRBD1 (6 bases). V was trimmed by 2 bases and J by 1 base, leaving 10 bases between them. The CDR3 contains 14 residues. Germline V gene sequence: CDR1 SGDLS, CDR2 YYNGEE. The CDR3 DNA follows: TGTGCCAGCAGCGTCCGGACAGATTCCTACGAGCAGTACTTC. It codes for CASSVRTDSYEQYF.

CDR3 protein: CSASREGTDTQYF. For the CDR3, the DNA is TGCAGTGCTAGTCGGGAAGGCACAGATACGCAGTATTTT. The chain employs TRBV20-1 and TRBJ2-3, with a weak D call TRBD2 (5 bases). V lost 3 bases and J lost 1, with 8 bases in between. The CDR3 covers 13 residues. The germline V gene encodes CDR1 DFQATT and CDR2 SNEGSKA (reference sequence).